A selection of T cell receptor beta chains follows, all from one sample in a study of blood T cell repertoires in COVID-19. Some clones are missing from TCRdb's copy, which holds only in-frame ones; the method was immunoSEQ multiplex PCR. The sample yields 360,000 or so clones, roughly 90% seen once. Sequenced sample: PBMCs or T cells enriched from blood (not recorded which). These TCRs come from a woman in her 30s who had been exposed to COVID-19. Both conserved end residues are part of each CDR3. Each record gives: V gene, D gene, clone size, J gene, CDR3 protein, CDR3 DNA. D genes are given only for firm matches. Rows give clone size only sometimes, using once, few, many, or a class for an expanded clone.

>TRBV18|NA|NA|TRBJ1-1
CASSPLRGENTEAFF
TGTGCCAGCTCTCCACTTCGGGGGGAGAACACTGAAGCTTTCTTT
>TRBV10-3|NA|NA|TRBJ1-1
CAISAGSTEAFF
TGTGCCATCAGTGCGGGGTCCACTGAAGCTTTCTTT
>TRBV29-1|NA|once|TRBJ2-7
CSVVRDTSFYEQYF
TGCAGCGTTGTCAGGGACACCAGTTTCTACGAGCAGTACTTC
>TRBV14|TRBD2|once|TRBJ2-1
CASSQHLAGGGIYNEQFF
TGTGCCAGCAGCCAGCACCTCGCGGGAGGGGGGATCTACAATGAGCAGTTCTTC
>TRBV27|NA|NA|TRBJ1-2
CASGKQGNGYTF
TGTGCCAGCGGTAAACAGGGAAATGGCTACACCTTC
>TRBV19|NA|NA|TRBJ2-1
CASTSSRGSYNEQFF
TGTGCCAGTACTTCGAGTAGGGGCTCCTACAATGAGCAGTTCTTC
>TRBV5-1|TRBD1|NA|TRBJ2-1
CASSLSWTGGQNEQFF
TGCGCCAGCAGCTTGTCTTGGACAGGGGGTCAAAATGAGCAGTTCTTC
>TRBV30|NA|NA|TRBJ2-2
CAWSVATGELFF
TGTGCCTGGAGTGTAGCGACCGGGGAGCTGTTTTTT
>TRBV18|TRBD1|NA|TRBJ1-2
CASSPGTGRNGYTF
TGTGCCAGCTCACCCGGGACAGGGAGGAATGGCTACACCTTC
>TRBV7-2|NA|NA|TRBJ2-5
CASSPQGTQYF
TGTGCCAGCAGCCCCCAGGGGACCCAGTACTTC
>TRBV25-1|TRBD2|NA|TRBJ2-1
CASSPPPGLNNEQFF
TGTGCCAGCAGTCCACCCCCGGGACTAAACAATGAGCAGTTCTTC
>TRBV5-4|TRBD1|NA|TRBJ1-5
CASSPEGTGIKWPQHF
TGTGCCAGCAGCCCTGAGGGGACAGGGATTAAGTGGCCCCAGCATTTT
>TRBV6-5|NA|NA|TRBJ2-3
CASSYRGTDTQYF
TGTGCCAGCAGTTACCGGGGAACAGATACGCAGTATTTT
>TRBV10-1|TRBD2|once|TRBJ2-1
CASSLAGERNEQFF
TGCGCCAGCAGCCTAGCGGGAGAGAGGAATGAGCAGTTCTTC
>TRBV5-6|TRBD1|NA|TRBJ1-1
CASSRWSNQGARTGAFF
TGTGCCAGCAGCCGATGGAGTAACCAGGGGGCCCGAACTGGAGCTTTCTTT
>TRBV10-1|NA|NA|TRBJ2-1
CASSESLGYNEQFF
TGCGCCAGCAGTGAGTCGCTCGGTTACAATGAGCAGTTCTTC
>TRBV6-2/TRBV6-3|TRBD2|NA|TRBJ2-7
CASSTGTRGNYEQYF
TGTGCCAGCAGCACCGGGACTAGGGGTAACTACGAGCAGTACTTC
>TRBV29-1|TRBD1|NA|TRBJ2-3
CSVQGARGTDTQYF
TGCAGCGTTCAGGGGGCCAGGGGCACAGATACGCAGTATTTT
>TRBV11-3|NA|NA|TRBJ2-1
CASSLDRLPYNEQFF
TGTGCCAGCAGCTTAGACAGGCTGCCCTACAATGAGCAGTTCTTC
>TRBV30|NA|NA|TRBJ1-4
CAWSVGGSTNEKLFF
TGTGCCTGGAGTGTCGGGGGGAGCACTAATGAAAAACTGTTTTTT
>TRBV7-7|NA|NA|TRBJ1-2
CASSLSLPRGNYGYTF
TGTGCCAGCAGCTTAAGTCTCCCGCGGGGGAACTATGGCTACACCTTC
>TRBV7-3|TRBD1|NA|TRBJ2-2
CASSAGQGIPGELFF
TGTGCCAGCAGCGCGGGACAGGGGATCCCCGGGGAGCTGTTTTTT
>TRBV27|NA|NA|TRBJ1-2
CASSAGGYGYTF
TGTGCCAGCAGTGCGGGGGGGTATGGCTACACCTTC
>TRBV24-1|NA|NA|TRBJ2-1
CATSDSQGLHSYNEQFF
TGTGCCACCAGTGATTCACAGGGTTTACACTCCTACAATGAGCAGTTCTTC
>TRBV19|NA|NA|TRBJ2-2
CASRSGQGFTGELFF
TGTGCCAGTAGGTCGGGACAAGGATTCACCGGGGAGCTGTTTTTT
>TRBV11-3|TRBD2|few|TRBJ2-1
CASSHGLAENNEQFF
TGTGCCAGCAGCCACGGACTAGCGGAAAACAATGAGCAGTTCTTC
>TRBV10-3|TRBD2|NA|TRBJ2-3
CAISPGREGTDTQYF
TGTGCCATCAGTCCGGGGCGGGAGGGCACAGATACGCAGTATTTT
>TRBV3-1/TRBV3-2|TRBD1|NA|TRBJ1-1
CASNLQGLNTEAFF
TGTGCCAGCAACTTACAGGGGCTGAACACTGAAGCTTTCTTT
>TRBV6-1|NA|NA|TRBJ1-5
CASSEYTGSNQPQHF
TGTGCCAGCAGTGAATATACAGGTAGCAATCAGCCCCAGCATTTT
>TRBV5-6|TRBD2|NA|TRBJ2-7
CASSLDGGRIYEQYF
TGTGCCAGCAGCTTGGATGGCGGGAGAATCTACGAGCAGTACTTC
>TRBV19|TRBD1|NA|TRBJ1-2
CASREAGTGGGYTF
TGTGCCAGTAGGGAAGCCGGGACAGGGGGAGGCTACACCTTC
>TRBV2|NA|once|TRBJ1-1
CASSDSNTEAFF
TGTGCCAGCAGCGACAGTAACACTGAAGCTTTCTTT
>TRBV5-1|TRBD1|NA|TRBJ2-2
CASRDSTTGELFF
TGCGCCAGCCGGGACAGTACAACCGGGGAGCTGTTTTTT
>TRBV21-1|NA|NA|TRBJ2-1
CASSRVPSSDEQFF
TGTGCCAGCAGCAGAGTTCCTAGTAGCGATGAGCAGTTCTTC
>TRBV28|TRBD1|NA|TRBJ1-3
CASSPPGQGAGNTIYF
TGTGCCAGCAGCCCCCCGGGACAGGGGGCTGGAAACACCATATATTTT
>TRBV14|TRBD1|NA|TRBJ2-6
CASSSRQGQYSGANVLTF
TGTGCCAGCAGTTCGCGACAGGGCCAATACTCTGGGGCCAACGTCCTGACTTTC
>TRBV19|NA|NA|TRBJ2-4
CASSIGALTGNIQYF
TGTGCCAGTAGTATAGGTGCCCTGACCGGGAACATTCAGTACTTC
>TRBV5-1|TRBD2|NA|TRBJ2-3
CASSSTSGSVTDTQYF
TGCGCCAGCAGCTCCACTAGCGGGAGTGTCACAGATACGCAGTATTTT
>TRBV7-2|NA|NA|TRBJ2-7
CASSLMADRTYEQYF
TGTGCCAGCAGCTTAATGGCGGACAGAACCTACGAGCAGTACTTC
>TRBV28|NA|NA|TRBJ1-1
CASSPHTENTEAFF
TGTGCCAGCAGTCCCCACACCGAGAACACTGAAGCTTTCTTT
>TRBV5-4|TRBD2|NA|TRBJ2-1
CASSLGGLAGRNEQFF
TGTGCCAGCAGCTTGGGTGGACTAGCGGGAAGGAATGAGCAGTTCTTC
>TRBV28|NA|NA|TRBJ2-1
CASSPQGAALYNEQFF
TGTGCCAGCAGTCCACAGGGAGCGGCACTCTACAATGAGCAGTTCTTC
>TRBV7-2|TRBD1|once|TRBJ1-3
CASSPWGNRGRAGNTIYF
TGTGCCAGCAGCCCCTGGGGTAACAGGGGGCGGGCTGGAAACACCATATATTTT
>TRBV11-3|NA|NA|TRBJ1-3
CASSSMTGDGNTIYF
TGTGCCAGCAGCTCCATGACGGGGGATGGAAACACCATATATTTT
>TRBV6-5|NA|NA|TRBJ1-1
CASSYSRLLGGTEAFF
TGTGCCAGCAGTTACTCACGACTATTGGGAGGCACTGAAGCTTTCTTT
>TRBV7-2|TRBD1|NA|TRBJ1-5
CASSLDAGGSNQPQHF
TGTGCCAGCAGCTTAGACGCAGGGGGCAGCAATCAGCCCCAGCATTTT
>TRBV24-1|NA|NA|TRBJ1-4
CATSDRVKLFF
TGTGCCACCAGTGATCGAGTAAAACTGTTTTTT
>TRBV7-6|TRBD2|NA|TRBJ2-3
CASSPRRTSGKDTQYF
TGTGCCAGCAGCCCTAGAAGGACTAGCGGGAAAGATACGCAGTATTTT
>TRBV11-3|NA|NA|TRBJ2-6
CASSLASTGANVLTF
TGTGCCAGCAGCTTAGCTAGTACTGGGGCCAACGTCCTGACTTTC
>TRBV29-1|TRBD1|NA|TRBJ1-1
CSVAPTGMNTEAFF
TGCAGCGTTGCCCCGACAGGGATGAACACTGAAGCTTTCTTT
>TRBV5-8|NA|NA|TRBJ1-3
CASSLARYSGNTIYF
TGTGCCAGCAGCTTGGCCAGGTACTCTGGAAACACCATATATTTT
>TRBV28|TRBD1|NA|TRBJ1-5
CASQGGYSNQPQHF
TGTGCCAGCCAGGGGGGCTATAGCAATCAGCCCCAGCATTTT
>TRBV5-1|NA|NA|TRBJ1-2
CASSLKGVGAGDYGYTF
TGCGCCAGCAGCTTGAAGGGGGTCGGGGCAGGGGACTATGGCTACACCTTC
>TRBV11-2|NA|NA|TRBJ1-3
CASSLEQSGNTIYF
TGTGCCAGCAGCTTAGAACAGAGTGGAAACACCATATATTTT
>TRBV7-8|TRBD1|NA|TRBJ2-1
CASSFPAGQVTYNEQFF
TGTGCCAGCAGCTTCCCGGCGGGACAGGTTACCTACAATGAGCAGTTCTTC